This section outlines one T cell receptor (beta chain) sequence together with its context. Its target is not known. After removal of 5 bases from V and 3 bases from J, the junction contained 5 bases not matched to a gene. The CDR3 loop spans 15 amino acids. Germline V CDR1 and CDR2: MNHNS, SASEGT. The record originates from a study of cytomegalovirus exposure and HLA in healthy donors. The study's findings and limits: Another analysis was done later, and it associated around 15,000 TCR beta sequences with HLA alleles at 0.05 false discovery rate. TRBV6-2, TRBV6-3 and some other V segments were excluded as indistinguishable.

PCR amplification relied on 60 Vbeta primers (plus 13 Jbeta primers). As originally analysed: Roughly 9.9 million shared chains were among the roughly 80 million unique TCR beta chains that a later analysis counted. Clones were read by immunoSEQ multiplex PCR, and TCRdb kept only the in-frame ones, dropping some. The DNA gave D and trimming, while V, J and clone size come from that table. The table lists 150,000 or so clones, 60% to 85% of them singletons. V gene TRBV6-1 combines with J gene TRBJ2-5; 11 bases are shared with TRBD2. The specimen was PBMCs. The sequence was obtained from a man aged 30-40 years in good health and CMV-seronegative. CDR3 protein: CASSRVLAGEETQYF. The CDR3 nucleotides read TGTGCCAGCAGTAGGGTACTAGCGGGAGAAGAGACCCAGTACTTC.